A single sample gave rise to the 25 T cell receptor beta chains below, sequenced in a study of T cell changes during pregnancy in multiple sclerosis. Only in-frame clones appear in the TCRdb table, and some are missing; sequencing was by immunoSEQ multiplex PCR. The sample holds 70,000 to 75,000 clones, around nine tenths seen once. The source material was peripheral blood, sampled in the second trimester of pregnancy. These receptors came from a female donor in good health, enrolled as a control in a pregnancy study.

The chain combines TRBV28 with TRBJ1-1; D is undetermined. Germline CDR1 is MDHEN and CDR2 is SYDVKM. Trimming took off 11 bases at V and 8 bases at J, with 18 bases between the two ends. This CDR3 has 12 amino acids. CDR3 DNA: TGTGCCTTGGGCCGGGGTGGAAGGGAAGCTTTCTTT. The encoded protein is CALGRGGREAFF.

This chain connects TRBV19 to TRBJ1-5, with TRBD1 identical over 9 bases. Unmatched junction bases numbered 11, after V lost 7 bases and J lost 7 bases. CDR1 and CDR2 (germline): LNHDA, SQIVND (reference sequence). The CDR3 spans 15 residues. In nucleotides, the CDR3 is TGTGCCAGTACCCTAGGACAGGGGTCGAGGCAGCCCCAGCATTTT. It codes for CASTLGQGSRQPQHF.

This clone was detected only once. This sequence joins TRBV13 and TRBJ2-7; 10 positions match TRBD1. Germline values: CDR1 PRHDT, CDR2 FYEKMQ (reference sequence). The CDR3 covers 15 residues. V was pared by 3 bases and J by 4 bases, with 6 bases of the junction left unmatched. In nucleotides, the CDR3 is TGTGCCAGCAGCTTTTCGGGACAGGGGATGTACGAGCAGTACTTC. Protein sequence: CASSFSGQGMYEQYF.

This clone was observed a single time. The chain couples TRBV25-1 to TRBJ2-3; 14 bases line up with TRBD2. CDR1 MGHDK and CDR2 SYGVNS come from the germline V gene. The junction had 6 bases not matched to a gene; V was cut back by 8 bases and J by 2 bases. There are 16 residues in the CDR3. The CDR3 reads CASSGLAGDNTDTQYF. The CDR3 nucleotides are TGTGCCAGCTCGGGACTAGCGGGGGACAACACAGATACGCAGTATTTT.

The chain is built from TRBV4-3 and TRBJ2-1; D unresolved. This CDR3 spans 11 amino acids. Germline assignment: CDR1 LGHNA and CDR2 YSLEER. V was trimmed by 2 bases and J by 9 bases, leaving 5 bases between them. CDR3 sequence reads: CASSQSGEQFF. CDR3 DNA: TGCGCCAGCAGCCAATCGGGTGAGCAGTTCTTC.

The chain employs TRBV7-3 and TRBJ2-3, with 8 bases that match TRBD2. The CDR3 spans 15 residues. Germline CDR1 and CDR2: SGHTA and FQGTGA. J gave up 0 bases and V 7 bases, and 6 bases lay outside the gene matches. CDR3 loop: CASTSTGGSTDTQYF. The CDR3 DNA is TGTGCCAGCACCTCGACGGGGGGGAGCACAGATACGCAGTATTTT.

Note on this clone: The junction shows a germline mismatch at one end, possibly a read error. The chain recombines TRBV7-7 with TRBJ1-5, with D possibly matching TRBD1 (6 bases). Germline CDR1 is SSHAT and CDR2 is FNYEAQ (reference sequence). The CDR3 runs to 20 residues. CDR3: CASSLGSTGTRLYSNQPQHF. Here the CDR3 DNA reads TGTGCTAGCAGCTTAGGCTCGACAGGAACCCGATTATATAGCAATCAGCCCCAGCATTTT.

This chain joins TRBV6-5 and TRBJ2-1; tentatively, D is TRBD2 (6 bases). V lost 2 bases, J lost 5 bases, and 7 bases lay in between. This CDR3 contains 13 residues. CDR1 MNHEY and CDR2 SVGAGI come from the germline V gene. CDR3 DNA: TGTGCCAGCAGTTACGGCGGGAACAATGAGCAGTTCTTC. Its translation: CASSYGGNNEQFF.

This sequence joins TRBV15 and TRBJ2-7, with 7 bases aligning to TRBD1. Germline V gene lookup returns CDR1 LNHNV and CDR2 YYDKDF (reference sequence). Germline trimming cut 6 bases from V and 5 bases from J; bases unmatched to any gene: 7. This CDR3 has 13 amino acids. The chain's CDR3 is CATSYRGKDEQYF. The CDR3 region has the DNA TGTGCCACCAGTTACAGGGGTAAGGACGAGCAGTACTTC.

Sample share makes this clone medium-sized. The V call is TRBV6-5, the J call TRBJ2-7; perhaps TRBD1 as D (6 bases). V lost 4 bases to trimming and J lost 6 bases, with 7 bases between them. This CDR3 contains 11 residues. Germline lookup yields CDR1 MNHEY and CDR2 SVGAGI. CDR3 DNA sequence: TGTGCCAGCAGTTTCAGGGGCGAGCAGTACTTC. Translated, it gives CASSFRGEQYF.

The CDR3 loop reads CASSYVPYEQYF. In nucleotides, the CDR3 is TGTGCCAGCAGCTACGTCCCCTACGAGCAGTACTTC. This chain connects TRBV6-1 to TRBJ2-7, with unresolved D. This CDR3 contains 12 residues. With 6 bases removed from V and 2 bases from J, the gap between germline ends came to 8 bases. Germline values: CDR1 MNHNS, CDR2 SASEGT.

This clone occurred once. This chain uses TRBV5-1 with TRBJ2-5; the D is unclear. The germline CDR1 and CDR2 sequences are SGHRS and YFSETQ. V was clipped by 1 base and J by 1 base, with 11 bases between them. The CDR3 is 15 residues long. The DNA of the CDR3 is TGCGCCAGCAGCTTGACAGACCTACGCCAAGAGACCCAGTACTTC. Its protein product is CASSLTDLRQETQYF.

The V gene is TRBV11-2, the J gene TRBJ1-4, with D tentatively TRBD1 (6 bases). Germline assignment: CDR1 SGHAT and CDR2 FQNNGV. The CDR3 runs 15 residues. V was clipped by 0 bases and J by 8 bases, with 13 bases between them. The CDR3 reads CASSLDRGWQEKLFF. CDR3 DNA sequence: TGTGCCAGCAGCTTAGATAGGGGGTGGCAGGAAAAACTGTTTTTT.

J is TRBJ2-2 and V is TRBV7-3; 7 nucleotides align to TRBD1. The CDR3 runs 13 residues. Trimming took 4 bases from V and 5 from J; bases not matched to a gene: 1. The germline V gene encodes CDR1 SGHTA and CDR2 FQGTGA. Written as DNA, the CDR3 is TGTGCCAGCAGCTCACAGGGGACCGGGGAGCTGTTTTTT. It translates to CASSSQGTGELFF.

This sequence joins TRBV7-6 and TRBJ2-5; perhaps TRBD1 as D (6 bases). The CDR3 extends over 20 amino acids. V was trimmed by 4 bases and J by 2 bases, leaving 29 bases between them. CDR1 is SGHVS and CDR2 is FNYEAQ in the germline V gene. The CDR3 region has the DNA TGTGCCAGCAGCTCAATCACCAGTTACAACAGGGTTTCAGGACAAGAGACCCAGTACTTC. Encoded protein: CASSSITSYNRVSGQETQYF. The full variable domain, its missing parts supplied by reference TRBV7-6 and TRBJ2-5, is GAGVSQSPRYKVTKRGQDVALRCDPISGHVSLYWYRQALGQGPEFLTYFNYEAQQDKSGLPNDRFSAERPEGSISTLTIQRTEQRDSAMYRCASSSITSYNRVSGQETQYFGPGTRLLVL.

V gene TRBV27 combines with J gene TRBJ2-7; tentatively, D is TRBD1 (6 bases). Trimming removed 3 bases at V and 3 bases at J, with 15 bases between. There are 15 residues in the CDR3. Germline V gene data show CDR1 as MNHEY and CDR2 as SMNVEV (reference sequence). CDR3 amino acids: CASSFSIRDIYEQYF. CDR3 coding DNA: TGTGCCAGCAGTTTCTCTATTCGGGACATCTACGAGCAGTACTTC.

The V gene is TRBV7-3, the J gene TRBJ2-1; TRBD1 matches at 10 bases. This CDR3 has 14 amino acids. The germline V gene has CDR1 SGHTA and CDR2 FQGTGA. The V and J ends lost 5 bases and 9 bases, in that order; junction bases with no gene match: 7. CDR3 in DNA: TGTGCCAGCAGCCCGGGACAGGGGAAACTTGAGCAGTTCTTC. It codes for CASSPGQGKLEQFF.

The chain joins TRBV9 to TRBJ1-2; tentatively, D is TRBD1 (6 bases). V lost 0 bases and J lost 4, with 16 bases in between. This CDR3 contains 16 residues. Germline CDR1 reads SGDLS; CDR2 reads YYNGEE. Written as DNA, the CDR3 is TGTGCCAGCAGCGTAGCTACAGGGTCAGGGCCCTATGGCTACACCTTC. Its translation: CASSVATGSGPYGYTF.

The CDR3 here is CASGGPGQGFHQPQHF. In DNA, the CDR3 is TGTGCCAGTGGAGGCCCGGGACAGGGGTTTCATCAGCCCCAGCATTTT. This chain links TRBV28 with TRBJ1-5, with TRBD1 matching over 10 bases. The V gene end was trimmed by 9 bases and the J gene end by 5 bases; junction bases not matched to a gene: 13. The CDR3 is made up of 16 amino acids. Germline V lookup: CDR1 MDHEN, CDR2 SYDVKM.

The rearrangement links TRBV5-4 to TRBJ1-2; TRBD1 matches at 8 bases. This CDR3 has 15 amino acids. The germline V gene has CDR1 SGHNT and CDR2 YYREEE (reference sequence). The J segment lost 8 bases and the V segment lost 0 bases, leaving 9 bases of the junction unmatched. CDR3 in DNA: TGTGCCAGCAGCTTGGGCCAGGGGGCCTGGGGCGGCTACACCTTC. Translated: CASSLGQGAWGGYTF.

The rearrangement joins TRBV30 to TRBJ1-2, with D possibly TRBD1 on 6 matching bases. There are 12 residues in the CDR3. Germline-derived CDR1 and CDR2 are GTSNPN and SVGIG (reference sequence). The V end was cut by 5 bases, the J end by 2 bases, with 9 bases between. The CDR3 DNA reads TGTGCCTGGGACAGGAAGAACTATGGCTACACCTTC. Residues: CAWDRKNYGYTF.

V gene TRBV27 combines with J gene TRBJ1-5; 8 nucleotides align to TRBD1. Per germline, CDR1 MNHEY and CDR2 SMNVEV (reference sequence). This CDR3 has 11 residues. Germline trimming cut 10 bases from V and 7 bases from J; bases unmatched to any gene: 3. CDR3 in amino acids: CATGQGQPQHF. The CDR3 DNA reads as TGTGCCACCGGACAGGGCCAGCCCCAGCATTTT.

The rearrangement joins TRBV19 to TRBJ1-5; D not resolved. Germline loops: CDR1 LNHDA, CDR2 SQIVND (reference sequence). Trimming left V 1 base short and J 11 bases short, with 12 bases between. The CDR3 sequence is 13 residues long. The CDR3 DNA is TGTGCCAGTAGTATAGCGAGGGTTCGGGCCCAGCATTTT. It is translated as CASSIARVRAQHF.

In its sample, this clone was seen once. This rearrangement joins TRBV11-2 to TRBJ2-7; D uncertain. CDR3 size: 17 residues. The germline V and J ends were trimmed by 0 bases and 0 bases, with 15 bases remaining between them. Germline assignment: CDR1 SGHAT and CDR2 FQNNGV. The CDR3 loop reads CASSLDRVEASSYEQYF. CDR3 nucleotide sequence: TGTGCCAGCAGCTTAGATCGGGTCGAGGCCAGCTCCTACGAGCAGTACTTC.

The rearrangement links TRBV20-1 to TRBJ1-2; D remains unclear. The V end was cut by 6 bases, the J end by 8 bases, with 7 bases between. The CDR3 is made up of 9 amino acids. In germline, CDR1 is DFQATT, CDR2 SNEGSKA (reference sequence). CDR3 region: CSALGGYTF. The CDR3, as DNA: TGCAGTGCCCTCGGGGGCTACACCTTC.